The clone carrying this TCR beta chain was picked up many times. Its cognate antigen is unknown. CDR1 is SGHRS and CDR2 is YFSETQ in the germline V gene. V shed 3 bases and J 6 bases; nucleotides not matched to a gene: 4. The CDR3 runs to 14 residues. The data were taken from a study of neurological immune-mediated disorders. Broader study findings: Patients with HTLV-1-associated myelopathy showed the most TCR clonal expansion. Those with multiple sclerosis showed the least, falling below healthy controls.

Synthesis of cDNA was accomplished via 5'RACE employing 10-nucleotide random UMIs. Each CDR3 protein gets one entry after TCRdb re-called the 5' RACE reads with MiXCR. The data show 50,000 to 70,000 distinct CDR3 sequences, about 11% seen once. As to time point: longitudinal time-point 1 (baseline). Sequenced sample: PBMCs. This TCR was recovered from a male donor with HTLV-1-associated myelopathy (HAM/TSP). The chain employs TRBV5-1 and TRBJ2-2; 8 bases fit TRBD1. The CDR3 bases are TGCGCCAGCAGCTCTGGACAGGGAGCCGGGGAGCTGTTTTTT. This sequence encodes CASSSGQGAGELFF.